A selection of T cell receptor beta chains follows, all from one sample in a study of T-cell reconstitution after alpha-beta-depleted transplantation in children. Via MiXCR, TCRdb re-called the PCR reads, giving one row per CDR3 protein. Of 700,000 to 850,000 distinct CDR3 sequences listed, approximately 15% are singletons. The material was PBMCs, mostly from graft donor cells, obtained 360 days after TCRalphabeta/CD19-depleted stem cell transplant. The receptors derive from a male patient under 18 who had a stem cell transplant for acute lymphoblastic leukemia, so the T cells may come from the graft donor. CDR3s include the opening cysteine and the closing phenylalanine or tryptophan. Each record gives: V gene, clone size, J gene, D gene, CDR3 protein, CDR3 DNA. A D gene is named only where the DNA matches it firmly. The size entry is marked missing in some rows and otherwise reads once, few, many or a size class.

V gene: TRBV13; clone size: few; J gene: TRBJ2-1; D gene: TRBD2; CDR3 protein: CASSLSQPGLAGWVEQFF; CDR3 DNA: TGTGCCAGCAGCTTATCCCAACCGGGACTAGCGGGATGGGTTGAGCAGTTCTTC
V gene: TRBV5-1; clone size: few; J gene: TRBJ2-5; D gene: -; CDR3 protein: CASSLERHRVGTQYF; CDR3 DNA: TGCGCCAGCAGCCTGGAAAGACACAGGGTTGGGACCCAGTACTTC
V gene: TRBV6-4; clone size: many; J gene: TRBJ2-7; D gene: -; CDR3 protein: CASSIGAGLSYEQYF; CDR3 DNA: TGTGCCAGCAGCATTGGGGCAGGTCTTTCCTACGAGCAGTACTTC
V gene: TRBV7-9; clone size: -; J gene: TRBJ2-1; D gene: -; CDR3 protein: CASGLWANEQFF; CDR3 DNA: TGTGCCAGCGGGCTATGGGCCAATGAGCAGTTCTTC
V gene: TRBV5-1; clone size: -; J gene: TRBJ2-3; D gene: -; CDR3 protein: CASSLGRGGSTDTQYF; CDR3 DNA: TGCGCCAGCAGCTTAGGCCGTGGGGGGAGCACAGATACGCAGTATTTT
V gene: TRBV4-1; clone size: -; J gene: TRBJ2-7; D gene: -; CDR3 protein: CASSQVGGQTSYEQYF; CDR3 DNA: TGCGCCAGCAGCCAAGTGGGTGGACAGACCTCCTACGAGCAGTACTTC
V gene: TRBV12-3/TRBV12-4; clone size: many; J gene: TRBJ2-2; D gene: TRBD2; CDR3 protein: CASLAGGITGELFF; CDR3 DNA: TGTGCCAGCCTAGCGGGAGGGATCACCGGGGAGCTGTTTTTT
V gene: TRBV7-6; clone size: many; J gene: TRBJ2-3; D gene: TRBD2; CDR3 protein: CASSSSGSWDTQYF; CDR3 DNA: TGTGCCAGCAGCTCCAGCGGGAGTTGGGATACGCAGTATTTT
V gene: TRBV5-1; clone size: few; J gene: TRBJ2-7; D gene: -; CDR3 protein: CASLDPSGASYEQYF; CDR3 DNA: TGCGCCAGCCTGGACCCATCAGGGGCATCCTACGAGCAGTACTTC
V gene: TRBV30; clone size: few; J gene: TRBJ2-5; D gene: -; CDR3 protein: CAWGDSHQETQYF; CDR3 DNA: TGTGCCTGGGGAGACAGCCACCAAGAGACCCAGTACTTC
V gene: TRBV29-1; clone size: few; J gene: TRBJ1-2; D gene: -; CDR3 protein: CSVNGGAFNYGYTF; CDR3 DNA: TGCAGCGTTAATGGAGGGGCCTTCAACTATGGCTACACCTTC
V gene: TRBV5-1; clone size: -; J gene: TRBJ2-2; D gene: TRBD2; CDR3 protein: CASSLPVFERGRNTGELFF; CDR3 DNA: TGCGCCAGCAGCCTCCCCGTGTTCGAGCGGGGACGGAACACCGGGGAGCTGTTTTTT
V gene: TRBV11-2; clone size: few; J gene: TRBJ2-1; D gene: -; CDR3 protein: CASSLRPPAREQFF; CDR3 DNA: TGTGCCAGCAGCTTAAGACCCCCTGCCCGTGAGCAGTTCTTC
V gene: TRBV9; clone size: few; J gene: TRBJ1-1; D gene: -; CDR3 protein: CASSGSDGSEAFF; CDR3 DNA: TGTGCCAGCAGCGGGTCGGACGGATCTGAAGCTTTCTTT
V gene: TRBV5-1; clone size: few; J gene: TRBJ2-1; D gene: TRBD1; CDR3 protein: CASSPGTGHLPYNEQFF; CDR3 DNA: TGCGCCAGCAGCCCCGGGACAGGCCATCTACCTTACAATGAGCAGTTCTTC
V gene: TRBV20-1; clone size: few; J gene: TRBJ2-4; D gene: TRBD1; CDR3 protein: CSAGQGAKNIQYF; CDR3 DNA: TGCAGTGCTGGACAGGGAGCCAAAAACATTCAGTACTTC
V gene: TRBV2; clone size: -; J gene: TRBJ2-3; D gene: -; CDR3 protein: CASSEAPTQYF; CDR3 DNA: TGTGCCAGCAGTGAAGCGCCTACGCAGTATTTT
V gene: TRBV2; clone size: many; J gene: TRBJ2-1; D gene: -; CDR3 protein: CASSVRTTYNEQFF; CDR3 DNA: TGTGCCAGCAGTGTAAGGACGACCTACAATGAGCAGTTCTTC
V gene: TRBV5-1; clone size: -; J gene: TRBJ2-6; D gene: TRBD1; CDR3 protein: CASRAWTGDISGANVLTF; CDR3 DNA: TGCGCCAGCAGGGCCTGGACAGGGGACATCTCTGGGGCCAACGTCCTGACTTTC